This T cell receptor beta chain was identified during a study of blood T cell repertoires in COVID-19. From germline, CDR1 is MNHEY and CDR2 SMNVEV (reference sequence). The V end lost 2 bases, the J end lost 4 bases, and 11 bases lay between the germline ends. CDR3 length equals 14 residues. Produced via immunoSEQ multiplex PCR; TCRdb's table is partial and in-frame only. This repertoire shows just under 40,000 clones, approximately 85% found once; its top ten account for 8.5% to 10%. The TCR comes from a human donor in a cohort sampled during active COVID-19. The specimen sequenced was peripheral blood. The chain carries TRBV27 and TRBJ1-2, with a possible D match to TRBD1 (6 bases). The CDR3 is CASSLSWDTYGYTF. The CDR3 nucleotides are TGTGCCAGCAGTTTAAGCTGGGACACCTATGGCTACACCTTC.